This T cell receptor (beta chain) was captured in a study of T-cell memory formation after mild COVID-19. Overall study context: Each donor largely had its own TCR clusters.

This CDR3 spans 17 amino acids. This clonotype has a handful of counts. Antigen unknown. Via MiXCR, TCRdb re-called the 5' RACE reads, giving one row per CDR3 protein. This table holds approximately 88,000 distinct CDR3 sequences, around a quarter found once. General study findings and limits: CD8+ contracting clones occupied EMRA, while CD4+ ones occupied mainly CM and EM. Some clones that responded were present in memory (sampled pre-infection), which suggests cross-reactive memory joined.

The V call is TRBV21-1, the J call TRBJ2-5; TRBD2, as called in the table, went unchecked against the DNA. TRBV21-1 is a listed pseudogene. The sample was PBMCs or a T cell subset sorted from them (not recorded which). This sequence was found in a young man who had mild COVID-19 (a few samples of this study predate the infection). Cell type and time point are not known. DNA for the CDR3: TGTGCCAGCAGCCCCCCGGGTAGCGGGGGACCACAAGAGACCCAGTACTTC. Residues: CASSPPGSGGPQETQYF.